A single sample gave rise to the 4 T cell receptor beta chains below, sequenced in a study of identical twins. MiXCR, run by TCRdb on the 5' RACE reads, gives a single entry per CDR3 protein. The table shows hundreds of thousands of distinct CDR3 sequences, with around 22% occurring only once. These records were also assigned to another study, of yellow fever vaccine responses in identical twins.

The specimen sequenced was CD4+ T cells sorted from blood. All receptors derive from a woman aged 18-29 years in good health.

The CDR3 DNA reads as TGTGCCAGCAGCTTCGGACAGTTTAATGAAAAACTGTTTTTT. It yields the protein CASSFGQFNEKLFF. The chain links TRBV12-3 or TRBV12-4 to TRBJ1-4; possibly TRBD1 for D (6 bases). CDR3 length: 14 amino acids. Trimming cost V 6 bases and J 4 bases, with 12 bases left between them.

V usage is TRBV5-1 and J usage is TRBJ1-1; D may be TRBD1 (6 bases). The length of the CDR3 is 15 residues. The germline V and J ends were trimmed by 1 base and 6 bases, with 16 bases remaining between them. Per the germline V gene, CDR1 is SGHRS and CDR2 is YFSETQ. The CDR3 is CASSLFEGGSAEAFF. CDR3 sequence (DNA): TGCGCCAGCAGCTTGTTTGAGGGGGGATCTGCTGAAGCTTTCTTT.

This clonotype was counted a few times. The chain couples TRBV12-3 or TRBV12-4 to TRBJ2-1; D gene unclear. Trimming pared 8 bases from V and 7 bases from J, leaving 12 bases between. The CDR3 has 12 amino acids. The CDR3: CASRGVGNEQFF. The CDR3 nucleotides are TGTGCCAGCCGCGGAGTGGGGAATGAGCAGTTCTTC.

The chain carries TRBV27 and TRBJ2-3, with TRBD2 as a possible D gene (7 bases). The CDR3 sequence is 16 residues long. Germline V gene sequence: CDR1 MNHEY, CDR2 SMNVEV (reference sequence). V was cut by 2 bases and J by 7 bases, with 19 bases left in between. DNA of the CDR3: TGTGCCAGCAGTTTAGGGGGGGCGCTTCTTGTGAATACGCAGTATTTT. As protein: CASSLGGALLVNTQYF.